This entry lists 10 T cell receptor beta chains sequenced from one sample in a study of cytomegalovirus exposure and HLA in healthy donors. This table comes from immunoSEQ multiplex PCR, and its TCRdb copy is limited to in-frame clones, with some not included. Counted here are about 200,000 clones, over 65% occurring once; the ten biggest clones make up 4.5% to 6%. Sequencing used PBMCs. The receptors derive from a woman under 30 in good health and CMV-seronegative.

The sample holds one count of this clone. The rearrangement joins TRBV7-6 to TRBJ2-7, with TRBD2 matching over 8 bases. The V gene's germline CDR1 is SGHVS and CDR2 FNYEAQ. V was clipped by 2 bases and J by 3 bases; unmatched bases: 3. The CDR3 consists of 14 residues. CDR3 sequence: CASSLSGSYYEQYF. In DNA form, the CDR3 reads TGTGCCAGCAGCTTAAGCGGGAGTTACTACGAGCAGTACTTC.

This chain connects TRBV10-3 to TRBJ2-3, with D unclear. The germline gives CDR1 ENHRY, CDR2 SYGVKD. The CDR3 spans 15 residues. The V end lost 3 bases, the J end lost 5 bases, and 15 bases lay between the germline ends. The DNA for the CDR3 is TGTGCCATCAGTGAACGATCCGTAACCGGAGATACGCAGTATTTT. Translating it yields CAISERSVTGDTQYF.

This clone was recorded a few times. J is TRBJ1-4 and V is TRBV28; no firm D call. The V gene lost 1 base and the J gene lost 0 bases, with 9 bases spanning the gap. The CDR3 is 16 residues long. CDR1 and CDR2 from the germline V gene are MDHEN and SYDVKM. This CDR3 reads CASSLFGSATNEKLFF. The DNA of the CDR3 is TGTGCCAGCAGTTTATTTGGCAGCGCAACTAATGAAAAACTGTTTTTT. Looking up the rest from reference TRBV28 and TRBJ1-4 gives the full variable domain: DVKVTQSSRYLVKRTGEKVFLECVQDMDHENMFWYRQDPGLGLRLIYFSYDVKMKEKGDIPEGYSVSREKKERFSLILESASTNQTSMYLCASSLFGSATNEKLFFGSGTQLSVL.

The V call is TRBV11-2, the J call TRBJ1-1; 12 nucleotides align to TRBD1. This CDR3 has 14 residues. Germline loops: CDR1 SGHAT, CDR2 FQNNGV. V lost 4 bases and J lost 6; bases outside the gene matches: 3. CDR3 sequence (DNA): TGTGCCAGCAGCTACGGGACAGGGGGCTCTGAAGCTTTCTTT. Translating gives CASSYGTGGSEAFF.

The chain's CDR3 is CSVARQDYEQYF. CDR3 nucleotides: TGCAGCGTCGCAAGACAGGACTACGAGCAGTACTTC. This chain links TRBV29-1 with TRBJ2-7; D might be TRBD1 (6 bases). V gave up 6 bases and J gave up 3 bases, with 12 bases separating them. From germline, CDR1 is SQVTM and CDR2 ANQGSEA. The CDR3 has 12 amino acids.

This clone was seen just once. The rearrangement uses TRBV12-5 and TRBJ2-1; 9 bases line up with TRBD1. Trimming cost V 6 bases and J 4 bases; bases outside gene matches: 4. Looked up from germline, CDR1 is LGHNT and CDR2 is FRNRAP. The CDR3 has 14 residues. The chain's CDR3 is CASGRQGGYNEQFF. As DNA, the CDR3 is TGTGCTAGTGGCCGACAGGGGGGTTACAATGAGCAGTTCTTC.

This sequence joins TRBV27 and TRBJ2-1; D tentatively fits TRBD1 or TRBD2 (5 bases each). The CDR3 is 16 amino acids. Per germline, CDR1 MNHEY and CDR2 SMNVEV (reference sequence). Trimming cost V 0 bases and J 7 bases, with 16 bases left between them. DNA of the CDR3: TGTGCCAGCAGTTTATCGGGGCTGCTGACGGGAAATGAGCAGTTCTTC. Amino acids: CASSLSGLLTGNEQFF.

In this sample, this clone turned up a few times. J is TRBJ2-7 and V is TRBV4-1, with D tentatively TRBD1 (6 bases). The CDR3 is 15 amino acids. Looked up from germline, CDR1 is MGHRA and CDR2 is YSYEKL. Trimming pared 4 bases from V and 2 bases from J, leaving 15 bases between. CDR3 amino acids: CASSLRPDSPYEQYF. CDR3 sequence (DNA): TGCGCCAGCAGCCTCCGACCGGACAGCCCCTACGAGCAGTACTTC.

The CDR3 sequence: CASSQGSLRTDTQYF. The CDR3 coding sequence is TGTGCCAGCTCACAGGGGAGCCTAAGAACAGATACGCAGTATTTT. This chain joins TRBV18 and TRBJ2-3; D tentatively reads TRBD1 or TRBD2 (5 bases each). CDR1 KGHSH and CDR2 LQKENI come from the germline V gene. Trimming shortened V by 4 bases and J by 3 bases, and 14 bases separated the two germline ends. This CDR3 has 15 residues.

This sequence joins TRBV10-3 and TRBJ1-2; TRBD1 matches at 8 bases. This CDR3 is 15 amino acids long. CDR1 is ENHRY and CDR2 is SYGVKD in the germline V gene. The V segment lost 6 bases and the J segment 3 bases; nucleotides outside the gene matches: 9. The CDR3 DNA sequence: TGTGCCATCAGGACAGGGGAGGTAGTGGACTATGGCTACACCTTC. The encoded protein is CAIRTGEVVDYGYTF.